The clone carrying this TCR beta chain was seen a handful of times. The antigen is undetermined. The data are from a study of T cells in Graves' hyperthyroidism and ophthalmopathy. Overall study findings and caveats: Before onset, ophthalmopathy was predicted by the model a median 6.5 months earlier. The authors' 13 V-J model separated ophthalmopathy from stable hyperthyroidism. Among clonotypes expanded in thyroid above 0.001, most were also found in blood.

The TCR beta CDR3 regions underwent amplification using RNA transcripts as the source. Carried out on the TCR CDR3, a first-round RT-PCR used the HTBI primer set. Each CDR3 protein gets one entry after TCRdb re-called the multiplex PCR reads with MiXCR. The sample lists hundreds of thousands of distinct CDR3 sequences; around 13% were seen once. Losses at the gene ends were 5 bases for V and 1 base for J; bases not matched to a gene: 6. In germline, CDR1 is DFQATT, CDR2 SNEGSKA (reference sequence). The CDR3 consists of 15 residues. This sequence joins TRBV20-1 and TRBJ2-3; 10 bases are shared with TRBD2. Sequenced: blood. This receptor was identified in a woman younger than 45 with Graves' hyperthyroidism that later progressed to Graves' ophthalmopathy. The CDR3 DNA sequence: TGCAGTGCTCATCCCGGGACTAGCGGCACAGATACGCAGTATTTT. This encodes CSAHPGTSGTDTQYF.